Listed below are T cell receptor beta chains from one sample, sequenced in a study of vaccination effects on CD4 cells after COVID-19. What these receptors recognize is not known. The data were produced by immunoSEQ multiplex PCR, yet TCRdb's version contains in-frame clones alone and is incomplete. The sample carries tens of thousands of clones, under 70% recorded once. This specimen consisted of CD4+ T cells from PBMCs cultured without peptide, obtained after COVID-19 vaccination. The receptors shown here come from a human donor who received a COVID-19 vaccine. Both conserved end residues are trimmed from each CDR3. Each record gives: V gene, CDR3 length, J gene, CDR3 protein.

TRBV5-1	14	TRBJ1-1	ASSSIYQGGNTEAF
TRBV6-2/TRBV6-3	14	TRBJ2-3	ASSYVRGLRTDTQY
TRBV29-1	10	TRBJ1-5	SVEEPNQPQH
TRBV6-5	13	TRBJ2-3	ASSYGGGLTDTQY
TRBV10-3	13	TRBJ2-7	AIRGSGQFSYEQY
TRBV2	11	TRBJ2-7	ASSEPFSYEQY
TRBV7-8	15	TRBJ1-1	ASSRATPGQGSREAF
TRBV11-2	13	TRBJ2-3	ASSLAPLVRDTQY
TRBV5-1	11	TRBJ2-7	ASSHQQGNEQY
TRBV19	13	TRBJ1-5	ASSDRGQGNQPQH
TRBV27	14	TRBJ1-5	ASSAREGYSNQPQH
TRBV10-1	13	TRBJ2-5	ASSPGTSGQETQY
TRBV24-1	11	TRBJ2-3	ATREASTDTQY
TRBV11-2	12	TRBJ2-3	ASSPGLGSDTQY
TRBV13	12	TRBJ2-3	ASSISSGTDTQY
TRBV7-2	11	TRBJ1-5	ASSLVENQPQH
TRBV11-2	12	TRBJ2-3	ASSLSLGQGTQY
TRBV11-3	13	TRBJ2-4	ASSLSSGIGNIQY
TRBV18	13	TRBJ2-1	ASSPGGTLYNEQF
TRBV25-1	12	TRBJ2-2	ASSEYQGPGELF
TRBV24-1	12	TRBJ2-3	ATSGTDSTDTQY
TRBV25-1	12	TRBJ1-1	ASRPGTVNTEAF
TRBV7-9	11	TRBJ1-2	ASSLEVGDGYT
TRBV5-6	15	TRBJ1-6	ASSFKRDLTSNSPLH
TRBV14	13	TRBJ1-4	ASSPLGGGDEKLF
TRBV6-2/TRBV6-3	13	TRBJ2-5	ASSSGTSGNKAQY
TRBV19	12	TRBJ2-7	ASSILAESYEQY
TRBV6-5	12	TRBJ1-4	ASSRDRRNEKLF
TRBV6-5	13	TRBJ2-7	ASRPGTMVSYEQY
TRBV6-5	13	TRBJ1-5	ASRDRDRGLRPQH
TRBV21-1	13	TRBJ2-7	ASKRPGESSYEQY
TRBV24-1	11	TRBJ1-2	AIGQSNNYGYT
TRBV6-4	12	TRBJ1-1	ASSDSSARTEAF
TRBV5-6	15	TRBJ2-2	ASSLDPNRANTGELF
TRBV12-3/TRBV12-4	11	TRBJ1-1	ASSLQGVTEAF
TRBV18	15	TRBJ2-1	ASSPDLEREVWFEQF
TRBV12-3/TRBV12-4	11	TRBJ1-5	ASRGSGNQPQH
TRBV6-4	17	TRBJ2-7	ASSVLNSGTVVHLNEQY
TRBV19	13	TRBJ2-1	ASSTLGGSYNEQF
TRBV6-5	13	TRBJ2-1	ASRKTSGRYNEQF
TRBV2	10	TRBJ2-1	ASGEGHNEQF
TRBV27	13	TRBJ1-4	ASSKGRQGNEKLF
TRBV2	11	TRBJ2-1	ASLLGKRDEQF
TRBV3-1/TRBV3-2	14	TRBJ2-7	ASSHRTGGFSYEQY